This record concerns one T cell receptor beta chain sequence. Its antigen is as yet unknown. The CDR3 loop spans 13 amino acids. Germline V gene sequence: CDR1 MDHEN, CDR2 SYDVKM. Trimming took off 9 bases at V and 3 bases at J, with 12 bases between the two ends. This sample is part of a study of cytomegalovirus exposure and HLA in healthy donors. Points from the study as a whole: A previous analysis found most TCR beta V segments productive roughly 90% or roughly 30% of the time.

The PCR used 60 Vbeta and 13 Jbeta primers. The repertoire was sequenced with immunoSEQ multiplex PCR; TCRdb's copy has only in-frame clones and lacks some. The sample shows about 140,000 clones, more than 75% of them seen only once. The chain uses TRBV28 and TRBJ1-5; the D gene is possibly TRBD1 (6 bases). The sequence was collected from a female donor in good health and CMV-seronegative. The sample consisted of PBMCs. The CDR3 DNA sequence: TGTGCCAGTTCCCGGGACACCAATCAGCCCCAGCATTTT. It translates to CASSRDTNQPQHF.